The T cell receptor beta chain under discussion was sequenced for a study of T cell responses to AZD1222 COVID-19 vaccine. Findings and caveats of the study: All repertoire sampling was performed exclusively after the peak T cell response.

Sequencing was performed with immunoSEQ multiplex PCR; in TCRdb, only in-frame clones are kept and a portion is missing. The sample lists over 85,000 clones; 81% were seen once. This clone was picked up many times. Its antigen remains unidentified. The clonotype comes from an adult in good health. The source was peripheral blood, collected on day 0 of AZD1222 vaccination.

In DNA, the CDR3 is TGTGCCAGCAGTTCCTCGGGACTAGCGGGAGGGCTCAATGAGCAGTTCTTC. Encoded protein: CASSSSGLAGGLNEQFF. The V call is TRBV6-2 or TRBV6-3, the J call TRBJ2-1, with 16 bases matching TRBD2. The germline V gene encodes CDR1 MNHEY and CDR2 SVGEGT. V dropped 4 bases and J dropped 6; count of bases not matched to a gene: 6. There are 17 residues in the CDR3.